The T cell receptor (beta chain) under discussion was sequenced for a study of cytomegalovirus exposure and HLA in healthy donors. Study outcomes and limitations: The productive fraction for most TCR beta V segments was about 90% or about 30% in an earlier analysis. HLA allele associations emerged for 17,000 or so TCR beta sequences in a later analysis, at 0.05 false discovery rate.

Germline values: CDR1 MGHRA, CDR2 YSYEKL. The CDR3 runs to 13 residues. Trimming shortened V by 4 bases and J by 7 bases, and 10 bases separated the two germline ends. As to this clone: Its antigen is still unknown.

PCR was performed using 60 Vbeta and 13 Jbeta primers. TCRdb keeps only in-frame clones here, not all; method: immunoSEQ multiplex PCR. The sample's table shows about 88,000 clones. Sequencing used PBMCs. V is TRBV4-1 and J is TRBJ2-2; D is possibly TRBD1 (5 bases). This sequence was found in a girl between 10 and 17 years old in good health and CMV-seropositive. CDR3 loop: CASSRPGNGELFF. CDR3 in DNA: TGCGCCAGCAGCCGCCCAGGGAACGGGGAGCTGTTTTTT.